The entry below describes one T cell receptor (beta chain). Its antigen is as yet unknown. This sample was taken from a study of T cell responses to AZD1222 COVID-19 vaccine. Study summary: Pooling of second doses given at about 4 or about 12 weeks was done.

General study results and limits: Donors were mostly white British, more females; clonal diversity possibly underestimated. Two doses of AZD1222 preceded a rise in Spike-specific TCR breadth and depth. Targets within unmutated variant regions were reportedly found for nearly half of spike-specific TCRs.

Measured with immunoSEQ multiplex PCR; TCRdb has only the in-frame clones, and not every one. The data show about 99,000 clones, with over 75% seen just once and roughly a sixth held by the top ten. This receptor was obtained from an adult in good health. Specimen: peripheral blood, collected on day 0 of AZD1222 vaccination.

The DNA for the CDR3 is TGTGCCTGGAGTCGGACAGGGGGGAATCAGCCCCAGCATTTT. Residues: CAWSRTGGNQPQHF. The genes are TRBV30 and TRBJ1-5, with 10 nucleotides matching TRBD1. The CDR3 has 14 amino acids. The germline V gene encodes CDR1 GTSNPN and CDR2 SVGIG (reference sequence). V shed 2 bases, J shed 4 bases, and the junction held 2 bases outside the gene matches.